The 3 T cell receptor beta chains below all came from one sample that was sequenced in a study of T cells of healthy individuals. TCRdb used MiXCR to reprocess the 5' RACE reads, holding one entry per CDR3 protein. The sample shows approximately 50,000 distinct CDR3 sequences, 14% to 15% of them seen only once. Source of these receptors: a human donor in good health.

This clonotype was counted at least ten times. V is TRBV12-3 or TRBV12-4 and J is TRBJ1-2; 9 bases are a match to TRBD1. This CDR3 has 13 residues. The ends lost 3 bases at V and 9 bases at J; junction bases unmatched: 5. The CDR3 is CASSFGTGRSYTF. In DNA, the CDR3 is TGTGCCAGCAGTTTCGGGACAGGGAGAAGCTACACCTTC.

Regarding this clonotype: A read error is possible here, since a much larger clone lies one base away. J is TRBJ2-7 and V is TRBV5-1; 9 nucleotides agree with TRBD1. This CDR3 is built from 16 residues. CDR1 and CDR2 (germline): SGHRS, YFSETQ. The CDR3 DNA is TGCGCCAGCAGCTTAACCGGGACAGGGTCCTCCTACGAGCGGTACTTC. Residues: CASSLTGTGSSYERYF.

The chain has TRBV5-1 and TRBJ1-4; 10 nucleotides match TRBD1. Germline values: CDR1 SGHRS, CDR2 YFSETQ. CDR3 size: 14 residues. The trim removed 3 bases at V and 6 bases at J, leaving 2 bases unmatched. The CDR3 nucleotides are TGCGCCAGCAGCTCTGGGACAGGGGATGAAAAACTGTTTTTT. It codes for CASSSGTGDEKLFF. The whole variable domain, remainder taken from reference TRBV5-1 and TRBJ1-4, is KAGVTQTPRYLIKTRGQQVTLSCSPISGHRSVSWYQQTPGQGLQFLFEYFSETQRNKGNFPGRFSGRQFSNSRSEMNVSTLELGDSALYLCASSSGTGDEKLFFGSGTQLSVL.